Listed below are T cell receptor beta chains from one sample, sequenced in a study of molecular identifiers for immune sequencing clone quantification. TCRdb processed the PCR reads anew with MiXCR; each CDR3 protein has one entry. The table has 68,000 or so distinct CDR3 sequences, less than 20% seen once; the top ten hold 1.5%. Sequenced input: naive CD8+ T cells from blood, with Jurkat cell RNA spiked in. All receptors come from a human donor in good health. Some libraries in this study had Jurkat cell RNA spiked in. The CDR3 runs from the conserved cysteine through the conserved F or W. A D gene is named only where the DNA matches it firmly. Clone size appears in some rows only: once, few, many, or a class for an expanded clone.

v_gene	len	abundance	j_gene	d_gene	CDR3aa	CDR3nt
TRBV7-2	16	many	TRBJ1-2	NA	CASSLVAGPINYGYTF	TGTGCCAGCAGCTTAGTTGCGGGGCCTATTAACTATGGCTACACCTTC
TRBV19	12	many	TRBJ1-1	NA	CASSPAGSEAFF	TGTGCCAGTAGCCCAGCGGGGTCTGAAGCTTTCTTT
TRBV5-1	14	few	TRBJ2-1	NA	CASSPGQKYNEQFF	TGCGCCAGCAGCCCAGGACAGAAATACAATGAGCAGTTCTTC
TRBV15	16	many	TRBJ1-5	NA	CATSREFGGSNQPQHF	TGTGCCACCAGCAGAGAATTCGGGGGTAGCAATCAGCCCCAGCATTTT
TRBV2	14	NA	TRBJ2-7	NA	CAIDASGKSYEQYF	TGTGCCATCGACGCATCAGGAAAGTCCTACGAGCAGTACTTC
TRBV25-1	14	NA	TRBJ1-2	NA	CASSEFSVAYGYTF	TGTGCCAGCAGTGAATTCTCGGTAGCATATGGCTACACCTTC
TRBV19	13	once	TRBJ1-1	TRBD1	CDSSSTGAGEAFF	TGTGACAGTAGTAGTACAGGGGCGGGTGAAGCTTTCTTT
TRBV6-5	14	many	TRBJ2-2	NA	CASTQRGGPGELFF	TGTGCCAGCACCCAAAGGGGCGGGCCCGGGGAGCTGTTTTTT
TRBV25-1	16	few	TRBJ2-5	TRBD1	CASSEFLDRGQGTQYF	TGTGCCAGCAGTGAATTCCTGGACAGGGGTCAGGGGACCCAGTACTTC
TRBV2	15	few	TRBJ2-1	TRBD2	CASRTTSSSYNEQFF	TGTGCCAGCAGGACGACTAGCAGCTCCTACAATGAGCAGTTCTTC